What follows are 2 T cell receptor beta chains derived from one specimen sequenced in a study of cytomegalovirus exposure and HLA in healthy donors. 13 Jbeta primers and 60 Vbeta primers were used for the PCR. Profiling relied on immunoSEQ multiplex PCR, and the TCRdb table lists in-frame clones only, not all of them. The sample lists 190,000 or so clones, about 80% occurring once. Sequencing used PBMCs. The receptors come from a boy aged 10-17 years in good health and CMV-seronegative.

The chain couples TRBV7-9 to TRBJ2-5; 9 bases fit TRBD1. The DNA end is more similar to TRBJ2-7, so the J call may be wrong. The germline CDR1 and CDR2 sequences are SEHNR and FQNEAQ (reference sequence). The CDR3 is 15 residues long. This CDR3 reads CASSQNRGLTYEQYF. The CDR3 DNA reads as TGTGCCAGCAGTCAAAACAGGGGGCTTACCTACGAGCAGTACTTC.

The chain uses TRBV30 and TRBJ2-3; no clear D gene. The CDR3 is made up of 13 amino acids. Per germline, CDR1 GTSNPN and CDR2 SVGIG (reference sequence). V was trimmed by 2 bases and J by 0 bases, leaving 6 bases between them. CDR3 sequence (DNA): TGTGCCTGGAGTTTTACTAGCACAGATACGCAGTATTTT. Residues: CAWSFTSTDTQYF.